This entry describes one T cell receptor (beta chain). Sequencing used immunoSEQ multiplex PCR; TCRdb keeps in-frame clones, though not all of them. The table shows under 300,000 clones, with 70% to 85% occurring only once. The CDR3 length is 15 residues. Germline loops: CDR1 GTSNPN, CDR2 SVGIG (reference sequence). With V trimmed by 3 bases and J by 4 bases, 8 bases remained unmatched. This entry comes from a study of blood T cell repertoires in COVID-19. As for the study in general: Sample material is recorded as cDNA or gDNA derived from T cells, B-cell-depleted T cells, or PBMCs.

The sample was peripheral blood. The chain combines TRBV30 with TRBJ1-2; TRBD1 aligns across 10 bases. The TCR was taken from a woman in her 40s with active or convalescent COVID-19. The CDR3 bases are TGTGCCTGGAGCCTCCGGGACAGGGGATCCTATGGCTACACCTTC. Translating it yields CAWSLRDRGSYGYTF.